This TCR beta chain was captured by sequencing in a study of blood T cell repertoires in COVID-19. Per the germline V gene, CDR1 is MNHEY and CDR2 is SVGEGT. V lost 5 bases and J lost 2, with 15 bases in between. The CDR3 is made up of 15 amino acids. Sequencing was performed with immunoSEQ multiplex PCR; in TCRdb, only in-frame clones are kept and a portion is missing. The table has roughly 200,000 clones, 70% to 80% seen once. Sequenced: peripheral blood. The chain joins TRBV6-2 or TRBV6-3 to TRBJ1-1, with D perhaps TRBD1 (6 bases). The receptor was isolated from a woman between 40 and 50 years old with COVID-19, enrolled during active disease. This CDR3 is CASSPYREINTEAFF. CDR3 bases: TGTGCCAGCAGTCCCTACAGGGAGATCAACACTGAAGCTTTCTTT.